This T cell receptor beta chain was identified during a study of a mutant IDH1 vaccine in newly diagnosed glioma. Study-wide points: Pseudoprogression seemingly bore no relation to changes in top peripheral T cell clonotypes. There were vaccine-induced immune responses in just over 90% of the patients.

The method was immunoSEQ multiplex PCR; TCRdb's version includes in-frame clones alone and lacks a portion of them. The sample holds approximately 67,000 clones; about four fifths are singletons and the top ten take 4.6%. Germline V lookup: CDR1 SGHRS, CDR2 YFSETQ. Trimming left V 7 bases short and J 4 bases short, with 19 bases between. This CDR3 is 15 amino acids long. Noted time point: baseline, week 1 (first vaccination visit). Treatment in this sample: pre-vaccination baseline after standard-of-care therapy. Patients carried new grade 3 or 4 IDH1-mutant astrocytomas lacking nuclear ATRX. Turning to this clone: Its cognate antigen is unknown.

The clonotype comes from a young woman with glioma. Some clones in this sample may be carry-over from other donors' samples. The sample in question was peripheral blood mononuclear cells (PBMCs), obtained from a glioma patient treated with radiotherapy, temozolomide or both. The chain uses TRBV5-1 and TRBJ2-3, with D tentatively TRBD2 (6 bases). Here the CDR3 reads CASQDIGRGPDTQYF. The CDR3 DNA reads TGCGCCAGCCAAGATATTGGGCGGGGTCCAGATACGCAGTATTTT.